The following is a TCR beta chain sequence with its context. Sequenced by immunoSEQ multiplex PCR; TCRdb stores in-frame clones only, minus some. Of about 16,000 clones listed, about two thirds are singletons. With V trimmed by 3 bases and J by 10 bases, 9 bases remained unmatched. Germline values: CDR1 SGHRS, CDR2 YFSETQ. CDR3 length: 13 amino acids. The record originates from a study of PD-1 and CTLA-4 blockade in melanoma. The receptor comes from a human donor with melanoma. V usage is TRBV5-1 and J usage is TRBJ2-7, with TRBD1 matching 8 bases. Source: CD8+ T cells from peripheral blood, taken from a patient given anti-PD-1 treatment. CDR3 sequence (DNA): TGCGCCAGCAGCTCTCTGGACAGGGAGGAACAGTACTTC. Translated: CASSSLDREEQYF.